The rows below give T cell receptor beta chains drawn from one sample of a study of Graves' ophthalmopathy and Graves' hyperthyroidism. One entry per CDR3 protein results from TCRdb running MiXCR on the multiplex PCR reads. The sample records about 480,000 distinct CDR3 sequences, around an eighth being singletons. Source material: blood. The receptors stem from a woman in her twenties or thirties with Graves' ophthalmopathy. Both conserved end residues are part of each CDR3. Fields, in order: CDR3 length, clone size, J gene, D gene, V gene, CDR3 DNA, CDR3 protein. The D gene is left open where the match is weak. Clone size, where shown, is once, few, many, or a class for clones that have expanded.

length: 15; size: few; J: TRBJ2-7; D: NA; V: TRBV18; DNA: TGTGCCAGCTCACTTGGGGACACACCTTTATACGAGCAGTACTTC; CDR3: CASSLGDTPLYEQYF
length: 16; size: many; J: TRBJ1-2; D: NA; V: TRBV4-2; DNA: TGTGCCAGCAGCCGGGGGGACCGCTGGCAGAACTATGGCTACACCTTC; CDR3: CASSRGDRWQNYGYTF
length: 13; size: NA; J: TRBJ2-2; D: NA; V: TRBV20-1; DNA: TGCAGTGCTAGAGTTCCTAACACCGGGGAGCTGTTTTTT; CDR3: CSARVPNTGELFF
length: 17; size: many; J: TRBJ2-5; D: TRBD2; V: TRBV6-5; DNA: TGTGCCAGCAGTTCCAATCGACCGGGACTAGCGAAAGAGACCCAGTACTTC; CDR3: CASSSNRPGLAKETQYF
length: 15; size: many; J: TRBJ2-2; D: NA; V: TRBV6-5; DNA: TGTGCCAGCAGTTACTCGAGTCCGAACACCGGGGAGCTGTTTTTT; CDR3: CASSYSSPNTGELFF
length: 13; size: many; J: TRBJ2-7; D: NA; V: TRBV12-3/TRBV12-4; DNA: TGTGCCAGCAGTTTAGGCCCAGGGGACGAGCAGTACTTC; CDR3: CASSLGPGDEQYF
length: 13; size: once; J: TRBJ1-1; D: TRBD1; V: TRBV24-1; DNA: TGTGCCACTATGGACAGGGAGAACACTGAAGCTTTCTTT; CDR3: CATMDRENTEAFF
length: 12; size: NA; J: TRBJ2-7; D: TRBD1; V: TRBV30; DNA: TGTGCCTGGAGGGGACAGGGCCACGAGCAGTACTTC; CDR3: CAWRGQGHEQYF
length: 14; size: many; J: TRBJ2-7; D: NA; V: TRBV6-1; DNA: TGTGCCAGCAGAGAGGGGTTCGGCTCCTACGAGCAGTACTTC; CDR3: CASREGFGSYEQYF
length: 16; size: NA; J: TRBJ1-6; D: NA; V: TRBV7-6; DNA: TGTGCCAGCAGCTTAAAAGCTGAACAGTTAAATTCACCCCTCCACTTT; CDR3: CASSLKAEQLNSPLHF
length: 17; size: few; J: TRBJ2-7; D: NA; V: TRBV11-2; DNA: TGTGCCAGCAGCTTTCTTGAGGGCAGCGGAATAGGCTACGAGCAGTACTTC; CDR3: CASSFLEGSGIGYEQYF
length: 16; size: NA; J: TRBJ2-7; D: TRBD1; V: TRBV27; DNA: TGTGCCAGCAGTTACCAAACCGGGACAGGTTCCTACGAGCAGTACTTC; CDR3: CASSYQTGTGSYEQYF
length: 18; size: few; J: TRBJ1-3; D: NA; V: TRBV9; DNA: TGTGCCAGCAGCCGGGAGCTGGCCCAACAGGGCTCTGGAAACACCATATATTTT; CDR3: CASSRELAQQGSGNTIYF
length: 14; size: many; J: TRBJ2-5; D: NA; V: TRBV28; DNA: TGTGCCAGCAGTCACAGGGACGGACAAGAGACCCAGTACTTC; CDR3: CASSHRDGQETQYF
length: 17; size: many; J: TRBJ2-5; D: TRBD2; V: TRBV20-1; DNA: TGCAGTGCTAGAGACTGGGGGCTAGCGGGGGTTCGACAGACCCAGTACTTC; CDR3: CSARDWGLAGVRQTQYF
length: 13; size: many; J: TRBJ1-1; D: TRBD1; V: TRBV24-1; DNA: TGTGCCACCAGGGACAGGGTGGGATACGAAGCTTTCTTT; CDR3: CATRDRVGYEAFF
length: 13; size: many; J: TRBJ2-5; D: NA; V: TRBV6-1; DNA: TGTGCCAGCAGTGGACAAAGGAGGGAGACCCAGTACTTC; CDR3: CASSGQRRETQYF
length: 15; size: many; J: TRBJ1-3; D: TRBD1; V: TRBV29-1; DNA: TGCAGCGCAGGAGGGGACAGTGTCTCTGGAAACACCATATATTTT; CDR3: CSAGGDSVSGNTIYF